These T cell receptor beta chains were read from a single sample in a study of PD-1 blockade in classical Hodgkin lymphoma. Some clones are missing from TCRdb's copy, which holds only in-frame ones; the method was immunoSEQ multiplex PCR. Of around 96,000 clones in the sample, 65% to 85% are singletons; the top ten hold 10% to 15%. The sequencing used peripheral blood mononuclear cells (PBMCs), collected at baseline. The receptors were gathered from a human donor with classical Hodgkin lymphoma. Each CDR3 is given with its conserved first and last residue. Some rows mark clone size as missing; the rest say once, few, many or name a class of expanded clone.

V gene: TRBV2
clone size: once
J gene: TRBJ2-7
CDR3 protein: CASSGGGLAGYEQYF

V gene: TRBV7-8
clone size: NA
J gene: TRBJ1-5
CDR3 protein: CASSERVTEFYSNQPQHF

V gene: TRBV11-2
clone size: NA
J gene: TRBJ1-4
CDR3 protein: CASSRGGGFDEKLFF

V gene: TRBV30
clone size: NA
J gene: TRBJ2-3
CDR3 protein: CAWSRGSNTDTQYF

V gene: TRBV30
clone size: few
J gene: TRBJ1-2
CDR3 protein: CAWRHQGFPGYTF

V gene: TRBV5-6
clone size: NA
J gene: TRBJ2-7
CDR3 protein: CASSSFRTSVLYEQYF

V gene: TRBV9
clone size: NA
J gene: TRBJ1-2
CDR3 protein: CASSVAGRDGYTF

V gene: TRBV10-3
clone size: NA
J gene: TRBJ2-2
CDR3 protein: CAISEFGQSSTGELFF

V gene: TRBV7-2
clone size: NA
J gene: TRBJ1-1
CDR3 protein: CASSFSWLNTEAFF

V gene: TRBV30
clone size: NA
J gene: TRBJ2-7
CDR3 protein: CAWNTYEQYF

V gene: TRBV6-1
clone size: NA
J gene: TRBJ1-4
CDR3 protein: CASSEVAPTNEKLFF

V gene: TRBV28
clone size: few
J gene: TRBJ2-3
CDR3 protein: CASSSQALTDTQYF

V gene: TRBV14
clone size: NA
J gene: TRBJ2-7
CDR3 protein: CASSQVGGVRDKQYF

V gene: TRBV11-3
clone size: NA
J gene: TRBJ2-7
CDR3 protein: CASSPTGRPYEQYF

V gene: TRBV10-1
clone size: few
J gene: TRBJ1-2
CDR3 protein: CASSETGSYGYTF

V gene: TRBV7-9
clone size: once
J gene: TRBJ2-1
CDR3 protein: CASSSRQGKQFF

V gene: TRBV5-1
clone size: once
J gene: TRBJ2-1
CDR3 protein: CASSITVIYNEQFF

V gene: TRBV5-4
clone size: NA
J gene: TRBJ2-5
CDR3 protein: CASSFDAGTQYF

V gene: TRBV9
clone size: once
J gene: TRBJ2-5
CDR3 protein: CASSVGQQQETQYF

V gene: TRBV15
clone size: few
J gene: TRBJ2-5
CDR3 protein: CATSRVGPFRETQYF

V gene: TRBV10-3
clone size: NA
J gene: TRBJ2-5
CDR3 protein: CASGTGMETQYF

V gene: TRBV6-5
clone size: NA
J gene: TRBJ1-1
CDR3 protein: CASSWVWGNTEAFF

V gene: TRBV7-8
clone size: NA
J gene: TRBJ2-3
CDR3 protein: CASSSRGSGGGRRDTQYF

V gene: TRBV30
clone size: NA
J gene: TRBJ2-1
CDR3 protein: CAWSIGTGNEQFF

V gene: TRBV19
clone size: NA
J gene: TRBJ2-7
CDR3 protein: CASSTTGLAGVEQYF

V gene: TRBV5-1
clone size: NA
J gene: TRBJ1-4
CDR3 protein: CASSRGTGDEKLFF

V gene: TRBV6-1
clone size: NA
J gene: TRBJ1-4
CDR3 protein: CASSTGGPDEKLFF

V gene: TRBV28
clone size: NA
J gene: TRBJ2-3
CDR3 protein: CASAGQGWDTQYF

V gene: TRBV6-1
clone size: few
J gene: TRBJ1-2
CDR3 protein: CASSESPGQGAYGYTF

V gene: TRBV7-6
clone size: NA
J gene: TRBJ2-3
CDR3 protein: CASSLEGLAGVVDTQYF

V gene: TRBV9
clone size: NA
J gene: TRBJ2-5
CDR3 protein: CASSVGLAGVETQYF

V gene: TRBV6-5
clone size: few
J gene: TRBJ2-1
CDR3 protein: CASMTGREQFF

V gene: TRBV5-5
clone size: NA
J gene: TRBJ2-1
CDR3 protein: CASSLDRVAYNEQFF

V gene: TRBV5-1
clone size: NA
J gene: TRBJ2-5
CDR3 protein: CASSLQLQETQYF

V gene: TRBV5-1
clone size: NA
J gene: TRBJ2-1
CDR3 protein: CASSLGETEQFF

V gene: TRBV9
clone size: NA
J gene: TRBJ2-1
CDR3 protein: CASSVDYDNNEQFF

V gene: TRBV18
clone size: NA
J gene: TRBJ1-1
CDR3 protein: CASSPPWESRKAEAFF

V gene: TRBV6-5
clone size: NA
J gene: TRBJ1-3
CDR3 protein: CASIGEGGGNTIYF

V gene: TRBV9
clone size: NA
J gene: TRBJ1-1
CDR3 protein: CASSIQGNTEAFF

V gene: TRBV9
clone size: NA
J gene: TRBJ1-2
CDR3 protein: CASSAGQGNYGYTF

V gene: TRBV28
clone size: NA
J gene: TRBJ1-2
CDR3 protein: CASSSPQGAAYGYTF

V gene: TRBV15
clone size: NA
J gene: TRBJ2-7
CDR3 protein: CATSRGGDRGFYEQYF